This is a list of T cell receptor beta chains from one sample in a study of cytomegalovirus exposure and HLA in healthy donors. Sequenced by immunoSEQ multiplex PCR; TCRdb stores in-frame clones only, minus some. The sample lists around 110,000 clones, 81% occurring once. Sequencing was done on a sample of PBMCs. The receptor set was obtained from a woman aged 30 to 39 in good health and CMV-seronegative. Both conserved end residues are trimmed from each CDR3. Size is omitted from some rows. Given values are once, few, many or a class for expanded clones.

NA,TRBV5-6,ASSPSWTSGYEQY
once,TRBV19,ASSREASGLLINNEQF
NA,TRBV18,ASSPRDPSLNTEAF
NA,TRBV7-9,ASSLEATSYNEQF
NA,TRBV28,ASSSGQNYGYT
NA,TRBV5-4,ASSDPRDRSSYEQY
NA,TRBV4-2,ASSQAEAEGANVLT
NA,TRBV25-1,ASSWGAGGYT
NA,TRBV5-4,ASSLEGARGNQPQH
NA,TRBV28,ASSSTWGSGTNEQY
NA,TRBV25-1,AEAGDNNYGYT
NA,TRBV27,ASSPLQGALTGANVLT
NA,TRBV28,ASRDRAPNEKLF
NA,TRBV28,ASSLAWQAYEQY
NA,TRBV5-1,ASSLESGRAGEQY
NA,TRBV4-1,ASSHHREGGTEAF
NA,TRBV28,ASSPGESYEQY
once,TRBV5-1,ASSSRTGTYEQY
NA,TRBV6-5,ASSYPGQSYEQY
NA,TRBV2,ASNPNPVYEQY
NA,TRBV5-1,ASSLVATGRYNEQF
NA,TRBV19,ASSKGEGPPDTQY
NA,TRBV21-1,ASSKGRGSYEQY
NA,TRBV7-3,ASSPTSGRAQY
NA,TRBV18,ASSPPGGQGAREQF
NA,TRBV6-5,ASSFTGVSYEQY
few,TRBV4-3,ASSQVGSSREQF
NA,TRBV18,ASSPGTNTEAF
NA,TRBV18,ASSPRVRGQETQY
NA,TRBV7-9,ASSSSSGTSGNEQF
NA,TRBV27,ASSRGLAGQETQY
few,TRBV4-3,ASSQVRTSGSDGQF
NA,TRBV10-1,ASSESPSGSYEQY
few,TRBV6-5,ASSYRTAETQY
NA,TRBV5-1,ASSPGLAGAKVETQY
NA,TRBV10-2,ARTLELGMIYEQY
NA,TRBV10-3,AISSGPDVEQY
NA,TRBV19,ASTPGEVEPGELF
NA,TRBV28,ASTSGGVSSTDTQY
NA,TRBV6-5,ASSFEAGGGAYEQY
NA,TRBV10-3,AISGGVHEQY
NA,TRBV18,ASSQGQRVNEQF
NA,TRBV7-7,ASSLRPITSDPPGYNEQF
NA,TRBV4-1,ASSQGGGAAYEQY
NA,TRBV7-9,SSSLGSEKLF
NA,TRBV4-1,ASSQENSVTGELF
NA,TRBV11-2,ASSDPGQGSSYEQY
NA,TRBV29-1,SVTGMRRGTDTQY
NA,TRBV5-4,ASSSQGVVNQPQH
NA,TRBV28,ASSSYKADATGELF
once,TRBV18,ASSPVDRDQPQH
NA,TRBV21-1,ASSKGGLGNQPQH
NA,TRBV5-4,ASSSGGRGSNQPQH
once,TRBV5-1,ASSLAIQGAAEQY
NA,TRBV6-5,ASSRQGVTYEQY
NA,TRBV5-3,AHAGRTGGPNTEAF
once,TRBV10-1,ASSEGGTSYGRQF